What follows are 17 T cell receptor beta chains derived from one specimen sequenced in a study of graft-versus-host responses after intestinal transplantation. TCRdb's copy holds only in-frame clones and misses some; the assay was immunoSEQ multiplex PCR. The repertoire consists of over 100,000 clones, with roughly 95% occurring once and the leading ten covering roughly 3.5%. These receptors are not linked to any known antigen. The sequencing here drew on unstimulated CD8+ T cells sorted from spleen or lymph node cells, taken before intestinal transplant. The source of these receptors is a human donor who received an intestinal transplant.

The chain carries TRBV5-1 and TRBJ2-7, with no clear D. V gave up 4 bases and J gave up 6 bases, with 23 bases separating them. CDR1 and CDR2 (germline): SGHRS, YFSETQ. The CDR3 covers 16 residues. DNA for the CDR3: TGCGCCAGCAGCCCCGCGGCCCTGCGGATAATTGGCGAGCAGTACTTC. This sequence encodes CASSPAALRIIGEQYF.

The genes are TRBV7-9 and TRBJ2-2; D gene uncertain. This CDR3 is 16 amino acids long. The ends were cut back, 5 bases at V and 2 bases at J, with 15 bases in the middle. CDR1 SEHNR and CDR2 FQNEAQ come from the germline V gene (reference sequence). This chain's CDR3 is CASSPTEAVNTGELFF. CDR3 DNA: TGTGCCAGCAGCCCGACCGAGGCGGTCAACACCGGGGAGCTGTTTTTT.

The chain joins TRBV2 to TRBJ2-5, with D possibly TRBD2 on 6 matching bases. Looked up from germline, CDR1 is SNHLY and CDR2 is FYNNEI. Trimming stripped 6 bases from V and 3 bases from J, with 11 bases between. The CDR3 extends over 13 amino acids. CDR3: CASRQRAKETQYF. CDR3 DNA sequence: TGTGCCAGCAGGCAGCGGGCCAAAGAGACCCAGTACTTC.

V usage is TRBV28 and J usage is TRBJ1-1; D is perhaps TRBD1 (5 bases). With 2 bases removed from V and 0 bases from J, the gap between germline ends came to 16 bases. The length of the CDR3 is 17 residues. Germline V gene lookup returns CDR1 MDHEN and CDR2 SYDVKM. CDR3 bases: TGTGCCAGCAGTTTAGGAGGTAGGGGAGAGATGAACACTGAAGCTTTCTTT. Its translation is CASSLGGRGEMNTEAFF.

The rearrangement links TRBV27 to TRBJ2-7; D remains unclear. This CDR3 contains 14 residues. Germline V lookup: CDR1 MNHEY, CDR2 SMNVEV (reference sequence). V was clipped by 2 bases and J by 6 bases, with 14 bases between them. CDR3 protein: CASSLSPLGGEQYF. CDR3 bases: TGTGCCAGCAGTTTAAGCCCTTTGGGTGGCGAGCAGTACTTC.

This chain links TRBV6-1 with TRBJ2-7; maybe TRBD2 (5 bases). CDR1 MNHNS and CDR2 SASEGT come from the germline V gene. V was pared by 8 bases and J by 0 bases, with 5 bases between. There are 11 residues in the CDR3. The CDR3 nucleotides read TGTGCCAGCGGGAGCTCCTACGAGCAGTACTTC. This gives the protein CASGSSYEQYF.

The J gene is TRBJ1-5, the V gene TRBV6-6; D unresolved. V lost 0 bases, J lost 3 bases, and 6 bases lay in between. The CDR3 has 14 amino acids. Germline V lookup: CDR1 MNHNY, CDR2 SVGAGI (reference sequence). CDR3: CASSYSGYNQPQHF. The CDR3 DNA is TGTGCCAGCAGTTACTCCGGGTACAATCAGCCCCAGCATTTT.

The chain joins TRBV6-1 to TRBJ2-7, with a weak D call TRBD1 (6 bases). Germline CDR1 and CDR2: MNHNS and SASEGT. Trimming took off 1 base at V and 5 bases at J, with 21 bases between the two ends. The CDR3 has 17 amino acids. The CDR3: CASSEVDQGWVWDEQYF. CDR3 bases: TGTGCCAGCAGTGAAGTCGATCAGGGGTGGGTTTGGGACGAGCAGTACTTC.

CDR3 loop: CASSLSPSGSANEQYF. Here the CDR3 DNA reads TGTGCCAGCAGTTTATCCCCTAGCGGGAGTGCTAACGAGCAGTACTTC. The genes are TRBV28 and TRBJ2-7; 10 positions agree with TRBD2. Germline V gene sequence: CDR1 MDHEN, CDR2 SYDVKM. This CDR3 region has 16 residues. J lost 5 bases, V lost 1 base, and 8 bases had no gene match.

This chain joins TRBV28 and TRBJ2-7, with D perhaps matching TRBD2 (6 bases). The V end lost 10 bases, the J end lost 7 bases, and 14 bases lay between the germline ends. Germline loops: CDR1 MDHEN, CDR2 SYDVKM. The CDR3 is 11 residues long. Here the CDR3 reads CATAGGREQYF. CDR3 in DNA: TGTGCCACTGCCGGGGGTAGGGAGCAGTACTTC.

The chain is built from TRBV5-1 and TRBJ2-7; D not resolved. Trimming took off 4 bases at V and 5 bases at J, with 16 bases between the two ends. The CDR3 is made up of 14 amino acids. The germline V gene encodes CDR1 SGHRS and CDR2 YFSETQ. DNA for the CDR3: TGCGCCAGCAGCCCACTCCACTTGCCGGACGAGCAGTACTTC. This translates into CASSPLHLPDEQYF.

This clone was detected once. This chain joins TRBV27 and TRBJ2-7; 7 positions match TRBD1. Unmatched junction bases numbered 6, after V lost 2 bases and J lost 5 bases. The CDR3 consists of 14 residues. Germline V gene lookup returns CDR1 MNHEY and CDR2 SMNVEV (reference sequence). CDR3 DNA: TGTGCCAGCAGTTTAACGCGACAGGGCAACGAGCAGTACTTC. Its translation: CASSLTRQGNEQYF.

This clone was recorded only once. This rearrangement joins TRBV28 to TRBJ1-1, with 12 bases lining up with TRBD1. With V trimmed by 1 base and J by 10 bases, 4 bases remained unmatched. This CDR3 contains 14 residues. Germline V gives CDR1 MDHEN, CDR2 SYDVKM. The DNA of the CDR3 is TGTGCCAGCAGTTTATCTAGGGACAGGGGGCGAGCTTTCTTT. It yields the protein CASSLSRDRGRAFF.

The rearrangement uses TRBV7-8 and TRBJ1-6; no clear D. Deletions cut 1 base from V and 8 bases from J, with 12 bases between. CDR3 length: 15 residues. From germline, CDR1 is SGHVS and CDR2 FQNEAQ. CDR3 loop: CASSLVSAGYSPLHF. CDR3 coding DNA: TGTGCCAGCAGCTTAGTGTCCGCCGGTTATTCACCCCTCCACTTT. The whole variable domain, remainder taken from reference TRBV7-8 and TRBJ1-6, is GAGVSQSPRYKVAKRGQDVALRCDPISGHVSLFWYQQALGQGPEFLTYFQNEAQLDKSGLPSDRFFAERPEGSVSTLKIQRTQQEDSAVYLCASSLVSAGYSPLHFGNGTRLTVT.

This rearrangement joins TRBV28 to TRBJ2-5, with unresolved D. The end of the DNA is better explained by TRBJ2-7, so the J call may be wrong. This CDR3 has 11 amino acids. Germline V gene data show CDR1 as MDHEN and CDR2 as SYDVKM. CDR3 loop: CASTWNYEQYF. The CDR3 nucleotides read TGTGCCAGCACATGGAACTACGAGCAGTACTTC.

The CDR3 bases are TGCGCCAGCAGCCCAGCGGGAGTTAATGGGGCGGAGCAGTTCTTC. Protein sequence: CASSPAGVNGAEQFF. This chain links TRBV4-3 with TRBJ2-1; TRBD2 matches at 8 bases. V dropped 4 bases and J dropped 10; count of bases not matched to a gene: 12. The CDR3 runs to 15 residues. Germline V gene sequence: CDR1 LGHNA, CDR2 YSLEER.

This chain links TRBV6-4 with TRBJ2-3; TRBD2 matches at 10 bases. Losses at the gene ends were 5 bases for V and 0 bases for J; bases not matched to a gene: 2. The germline CDR1 and CDR2 sequences are MRHNA and SNTAGT. The CDR3 has 15 residues. CDR3 protein: CASSTSGASTDTQYF. The CDR3 region has the DNA TGTGCCAGCAGTACTAGCGGGGCTAGCACAGATACGCAGTATTTT.